The rows below give T cell receptor beta chains drawn from one sample of a study of shared clonotypes between healthy human individuals. Clones were sequenced by immunoSEQ multiplex PCR, and TCRdb holds only the in-frame ones, with some missing. The data hold around 2.5 million clones, with approximately 94% observed a single time. Sequenced input: naive CD4+ T cells from PBMCs. The receptors were sampled from a man aged 18 to 29 in good health. Some clones in this sample may be carry-over from other donors' samples. CDR3s include the opening cysteine and the closing phenylalanine or tryptophan. The order of the fields is J gene, V gene, D gene, clone size, CDR3 DNA, CDR3 protein. The D gene is left open where the match is weak. Size is stated for part of the rows, as once, few or many counts, or as a class when the clone is expanded.

TRBJ1-3 | TRBV2 | NA | NA | TGTGCCAGCAGTGATCAGGGGACTGGAAACACCATATATTTT | CASSDQGTGNTIYF
TRBJ2-3 | TRBV5-4 | TRBD2 | NA | TGTGCCAGCAGCTTGAGGACTAGCGGCACAGATACGCAGTATTTT | CASSLRTSGTDTQYF
TRBJ1-1 | TRBV30 | NA | NA | TGTGCCTGGAGCGTGGGGCCGTGGGGGAACACTGAAGCTTTCTTT | CAWSVGPWGNTEAFF
TRBJ1-4 | TRBV5-1 | NA | NA | TGCGCCAGCAGCTTGACTTCCCCTAGGGGTACAACTAATGAAAAACTGTTTTTT | CASSLTSPRGTTNEKLFF
TRBJ2-3 | TRBV2 | NA | NA | TGTGCCAGCAGTGAAAGGACCCAGCCTAGGACAGATACGCAGTATTTT | CASSERTQPRTDTQYF
TRBJ2-5 | TRBV7-3 | TRBD1 | NA | TGTGCCAGCAGCTTGGTTGGGACAGGGGGCGAGACCCAGTACTTC | CASSLVGTGGETQYF
TRBJ2-1 | TRBV9 | NA | NA | TGTGCCAGCAGCGTATGGGGGGGCATTGAGCAGTTCTTC | CASSVWGGIEQFF
TRBJ2-7 | TRBV11-2 | NA | NA | TGTGCCAGCAGTCCCAGGGATCTCTACTACGAGCAGTACTTC | CASSPRDLYYEQYF
TRBJ1-2 | TRBV7-2 | NA | NA | TGTGCCAGCAGCTTAGATGGGGGGCAGGGATACGGCTACACCTTC | CASSLDGGQGYGYTF
TRBJ2-7 | TRBV9 | TRBD1 | NA | TGTGCCAGCAGCCCAGGACAGGGTTCAATGGCCTACGAGCAGTACTTC | CASSPGQGSMAYEQYF
TRBJ2-3 | TRBV9 | NA | NA | TGTGCCAGCAGCGTAGTAGGACGAGTGGGTACGCAGTATTTT | CASSVVGRVGTQYF
TRBJ1-2 | TRBV5-1 | NA | NA | TGCGCCAGCAGCGAGCCGGGCCACTATGGCTACACCTTC | CASSEPGHYGYTF
TRBJ1-4 | TRBV27 | TRBD1 | NA | TGTGCCAGCAGTCCGTCGGACAGGGGAAATGAAAAACTGTTTTTT | CASSPSDRGNEKLFF
TRBJ1-3 | TRBV5-4 | TRBD1 | once | TGTGCCAGCAGCCCAGCCGGGACAGGTGTAAACACCATATATTTT | CASSPAGTGVNTIYF
TRBJ1-1 | TRBV2 | TRBD1 | once | TGTGCCAGCAGTCCCCGTCAGGGGGCTGGGACTGAAGCTTTCTTT | CASSPRQGAGTEAFF
TRBJ2-2 | TRBV5-6 | TRBD1 | NA | TGTGCCAGCAGCCTCCCCGGACAGGGGGTCACCGGGGAGCTGTTTTTT | CASSLPGQGVTGELFF
TRBJ1-4 | TRBV2 | NA | once | TGTGCCAGCAGAGGCAGCACTCGAGAAAAACTGTTTTTT | CASRGSTREKLFF
TRBJ2-7 | TRBV18 | NA | NA | TGTGCCAGCTCACCAATGGCGACAACCCGGTTGAGGGAGCAGTACTTC | CASSPMATTRLREQYF
TRBJ2-5 | TRBV7-8 | TRBD2 | NA | TGTGCCAGCAGCTTGGGGAGGGCCCTCGAGACCCAGTACTTC | CASSLGRALETQYF
TRBJ1-2 | TRBV6-5 | NA | NA | TGTGCCAGCAGTTACTCGCGTGGACACTATGGCTACACCTTC | CASSYSRGHYGYTF
TRBJ2-2 | TRBV15 | NA | NA | TGTGCCACCAGCGGAAGTGGGACCGGGGAGCTGTTTTTT | CATSGSGTGELFF
TRBJ2-3 | TRBV28 | TRBD2 | NA | TGTGCCAGCAGTTCCCCGCGAGATGGTAGCGGGAACACAGATACGCAGTATTTT | CASSSPRDGSGNTDTQYF
TRBJ2-5 | TRBV7-6 | NA | NA | TGTGCCAGCAGCTTACCCCAAGAGGGCCAGTACTTC | CASSLPQEGQYF
TRBJ2-2 | TRBV27 | TRBD2 | NA | TGTGCCAGCAGTTTTGTACTAGCGGGAGGGAATGGGGAGCTGTTTTTT | CASSFVLAGGNGELFF
TRBJ1-1 | TRBV6-6 | NA | NA | TGTGCCAGCAGTGACCCCCGGGGGTATTTCACTGAAGCTTTCTTT | CASSDPRGYFTEAFF
TRBJ2-7 | TRBV5-5 | NA | NA | TGTGCCAGCAGCTTCCGACAGCCGACATACGAGCAGTACTTC | CASSFRQPTYEQYF
TRBJ1-4 | TRBV5-4 | NA | NA | TGTGCCAGCAGTCGGGACTCAACTAATGAAAAACTGTTTTTT | CASSRDSTNEKLFF
TRBJ2-4 | TRBV2 | NA | NA | TGTGCCAGCAGTGACAGAGCCAAAAACATTCAGTACTTC | CASSDRAKNIQYF
TRBJ2-1 | TRBV5-6 | TRBD2 | NA | TGTGCCAGCAGCTTGTCGCGGACTAGCGGGAGTATTAATGAGCAGTTCTTC | CASSLSRTSGSINEQFF
TRBJ2-7 | TRBV19 | NA | NA | TGTGCCAGTAGCTTTCTCGGGGCGGCTTACTACGAGCAGTACTTC | CASSFLGAAYYEQYF
TRBJ2-1 | TRBV11-2 | NA | NA | TGTGCCAGCAGCTTCGAGGGAGGGGGCTCCTACAATGAGCAGTTCTTC | CASSFEGGGSYNEQFF
TRBJ2-5 | TRBV29-1 | TRBD1 | NA | TGCAGCGCCAGGGACAGGGGTGTTGGAGAGACCCAGTACTTC | CSARDRGVGETQYF
TRBJ1-1 | TRBV10-3 | TRBD1 | NA | TGTGCCATCAGTGGACTACAGGGGACTGAAGCTTTCTTT | CAISGLQGTEAFF
TRBJ2-1 | TRBV5-4 | TRBD2 | NA | TGTGCCAGCAGCTTACCAGCGGGAGACAATGAGCAGTTCTTC | CASSLPAGDNEQFF
TRBJ1-1 | TRBV19 | NA | NA | TGTGCCAGTAGTGATACAGGGCGAGTGGGAGCTTTCTTT | CASSDTGRVGAFF
TRBJ2-3 | TRBV28 | TRBD2 | NA | TGTGCCAGCAGTTTACGGCCGGGACGCGGGACTAGCGGGAGGGGAAGTGATACGCAGTATTTT | CASSLRPGRGTSGRGSDTQYF
TRBJ1-5 | TRBV6-1 | TRBD1 | NA | TGTGCCAGCGGGGACAGTGGAGGTCAGCCCCAGCATTTT | CASGDSGGQPQHF
TRBJ2-5 | TRBV5-4 | NA | NA | TGTGCCAGCAGCTCCGAAAGCCAAGAGACCCAGTACTTC | CASSSESQETQYF
TRBJ2-3 | TRBV5-4 | TRBD2 | NA | TGTGCCAGCAGCCCGGGACTAGCGGGAGAGATAGATACGCAGTATTTT | CASSPGLAGEIDTQYF
TRBJ2-3 | TRBV7-2 | NA | NA | TGTGCCAGCAGCTTGGCCGGGACTCCCACCCCGGCTTATACGCAGTATTTT | CASSLAGTPTPAYTQYF
TRBJ2-1 | TRBV7-8 | NA | NA | TGTGCCAGCAGCTTAGCGGGAGGTAGCTATGAGCAGTTCTTC | CASSLAGGSYEQFF
TRBJ2-7 | TRBV7-9 | NA | once | TGTACCAGCAGCGGTAACGAGCAGTACTTC | CTSSGNEQYF
TRBJ2-1 | TRBV6-6 | TRBD1 | NA | TGTGCCAGCAGTGTGGGACAGGGGGACTACAATGAGCAGTTCTTC | CASSVGQGDYNEQFF
TRBJ2-6 | TRBV10-2 | NA | NA | TGCGCCAGCAGTGACGGACTTTCTGGGGCCAACGTCCTGACTTTC | CASSDGLSGANVLTF
TRBJ1-4 | TRBV5-1 | NA | NA | TGCGCCAGCAGCCACCCACCGGGGGAACTGTTTTTT | CASSHPPGELFF